The TCR beta chain under discussion was sequenced for a study of Ad26.COV2.S vaccination and SARS-CoV-2 variants. The protocol was immunoSEQ multiplex PCR, while the TCRdb copy is restricted to in-frame clones and leaves out a portion. The data show over 110,000 clones, 80% to 90% seen once. The CDR3 is 13 residues long. CDR1 LNHDA and CDR2 SQIVND come from the germline V gene (reference sequence). The ends were cut back, 5 bases at V and 4 bases at J, with 12 bases in the middle. The sequence was collected from a human donor who had recovered from COVID-19. The chain joins TRBV19 to TRBJ2-7, with D maybe TRBD1 (6 bases). The sequenced sample was peripheral blood, obtained after recovery from COVID-19. Here the CDR3 reads CASSFGQKYEQYF. The CDR3 DNA reads as TGTGCCAGTAGTTTTGGACAGAAATACGAGCAGTACTTC.